These T cell receptor beta chains were read from a single sample in a study of T cell responses to AZD1222 COVID-19 vaccine. The method was immunoSEQ multiplex PCR; TCRdb's version includes in-frame clones alone and lacks a portion of them. The data show some 140,000 clones, with about 90% seen just once and under 2.5% held by the top ten. The sequences come from peripheral blood, collected on day 0 of AZD1222 vaccination. These receptors were obtained from an adult in good health. CDR3s include the opening cysteine and the closing phenylalanine or tryptophan. D genes are given only for firm matches. The size of a clone is reported for some rows only, either as once, few or many, or as a class for expanded clones.

J gene | clone size | D gene | V gene | CDR3 DNA | CDR3 protein
TRBJ1-5 | once | TRBD1 | TRBV9 | TGTGCCAGCAGCGTGGGACAGGGCAATCAGCCCCAGCATTTT | CASSVGQGNQPQHF
TRBJ2-3 | once | NA | TRBV6-5 | TGTGCCAGCAGTTACCAGTTATCTAATACGCAGTATTTT | CASSYQLSNTQYF
TRBJ1-5 | NA | TRBD1 | TRBV18 | TGTGCCAGCTCACTAGCGAGGGACAGACTGATCAAGTCCCAGCATTTT | CASSLARDRLIKSQHF
TRBJ2-7 | NA | NA | TRBV15 | TGTGCCACCAGCAGAGATTTCGCGCCCCACCTCGGAGGCTCCTACGAGCAGTACTTC | CATSRDFAPHLGGSYEQYF
TRBJ1-1 | NA | NA | TRBV10-3 | TGTGCCATCAGGTTTGGGCAGGGAGGATTCACTGAAGCTTTCTTT | CAIRFGQGGFTEAFF
TRBJ1-4 | NA | NA | TRBV7-9 | TGTGCCAGCAGCCAAGGTCAGGGGAATGAAAAACTGTTTTTT | CASSQGQGNEKLFF
TRBJ2-3 | NA | TRBD2 | TRBV15 | TGTGCCACAGGTTTTATGCGGGAGGGCCCAGATACGCAGTATTTT | CATGFMREGPDTQYF
TRBJ1-2 | NA | TRBD1 | TRBV6-2/TRBV6-3 | TGTGCCAGCAGTTACGGGACAGGGGGCTCGAACTATGGCTACACCTTC | CASSYGTGGSNYGYTF
TRBJ2-7 | once | NA | TRBV18 | TGTGCCAGCTCACCTTCCGGGGGATTCTACGAGCAGTACTTC | CASSPSGGFYEQYF
TRBJ2-3 | NA | NA | TRBV5-6 | TGTGCCAGCAGCTTGGTAGATACGCAGTATTTT | CASSLVDTQYF